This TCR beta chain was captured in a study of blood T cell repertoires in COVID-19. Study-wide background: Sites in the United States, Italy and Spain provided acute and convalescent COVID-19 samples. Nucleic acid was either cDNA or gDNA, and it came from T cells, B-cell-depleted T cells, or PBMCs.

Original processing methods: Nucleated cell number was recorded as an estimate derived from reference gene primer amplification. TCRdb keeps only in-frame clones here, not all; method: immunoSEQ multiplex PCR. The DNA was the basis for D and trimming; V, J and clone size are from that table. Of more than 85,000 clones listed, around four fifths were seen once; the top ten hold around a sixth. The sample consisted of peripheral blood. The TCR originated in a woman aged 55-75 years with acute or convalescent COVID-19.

The CDR3 bases are TGTGCCACCAGCCCGGGGGGGGCCCCAGATACGCAGTATTTT. Protein product: CATSPGGAPDTQYF. V and J are TRBV24-1 and TRBJ2-3; 8 positions match TRBD2. This CDR3 spans 14 amino acids. V lost 7 bases, J lost 4 bases, and 6 bases stayed unmatched. CDR1 is KGHDR, CDR2 SFDVKD, per germline.